This T cell receptor beta chain emerged from a study of cytomegalovirus exposure and HLA in healthy donors. General study findings and limits: The study flagged some 170 TCR beta chains as cytomegalovirus-associated.

The junction had 6 bases not matched to a gene; V was cut back by 5 bases and J by 6 bases. This CDR3 comprises 13 residues. Germline CDR1 and CDR2: MNHEY and SVGAGI. As for this clone: The antigen remains unidentified.

With 60 Vbeta and 13 Jbeta primers, the PCR was carried out. Assay used: immunoSEQ multiplex PCR; TCRdb lists only in-frame clones, some missing. The sample has about 200,000 clones, 75% to 80% seen once. The clonotype was recovered from a male donor in good health and CMV-seronegative. V usage is TRBV6-5 and J usage is TRBJ1-2; 7 positions agree with TRBD1. The sample comprised PBMCs. This CDR3 is CASSRQGNDGYTF. The CDR3 DNA follows: TGTGCCAGCAGTAGACAGGGTAATGATGGCTACACCTTC.